This T cell receptor (beta chain) was captured in a study of regulatory T cells in long-lasting Graves disease. General study points: Newly diagnosed patients had higher TCR diversity than persistent Graves' patients did.

Sequencing libraries for TCR beta were prepared with iRepertoire HTBI primers and Arm-PCR of CDR3 regions. From the multiplex PCR reads, TCRdb called clonotypes with MiXCR, one entry per CDR3 protein. The sample has some 470,000 distinct CDR3 sequences, 20% to 25% seen once; the top ten hold more than 6%. This clonotype was seen just once. Its antigen remains unknown. Described time point: persistent/refractory GD, antithyroid drugs over 5 years with positive TRAb. The TCR library used RNA extracted from PBMCs. Germline trimming cut 7 bases from V and 2 bases from J; bases unmatched to any gene: 4. The CDR3 extends over 14 amino acids. From germline, CDR1 is MDHEN and CDR2 SYDVKM.

The genes are TRBV28 and TRBJ1-3; 8 nucleotides agree with TRBD1. The sequencing here drew on peripheral blood mononuclear cells (PBMCs), taken when the disease was refractory, from a patient treated with antithyroid drugs. The source is a female donor with Graves disease. DNA for the CDR3: TGTGCCAGCACAAAACAGGGGGCTGGAAACACCATATATTTT. Residues: CASTKQGAGNTIYF.